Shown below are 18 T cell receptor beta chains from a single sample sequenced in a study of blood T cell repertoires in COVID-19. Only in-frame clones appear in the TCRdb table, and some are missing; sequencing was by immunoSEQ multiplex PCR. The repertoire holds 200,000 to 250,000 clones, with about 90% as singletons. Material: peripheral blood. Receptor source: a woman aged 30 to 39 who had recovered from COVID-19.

The CDR3 sequence: CASSFPGTAEAFF. CDR3 in DNA: TGTGCCAGCAGTTTCCCCGGGACAGCCGAAGCTTTCTTT. V usage is TRBV27 and J usage is TRBJ1-1, with TRBD1 identical over 7 bases. After removal of 3 bases from V and 8 bases from J, the junction contained 6 bases not matched to a gene. Per the germline V gene, CDR1 is MNHEY and CDR2 is SMNVEV (reference sequence). CDR3 size: 13 residues.

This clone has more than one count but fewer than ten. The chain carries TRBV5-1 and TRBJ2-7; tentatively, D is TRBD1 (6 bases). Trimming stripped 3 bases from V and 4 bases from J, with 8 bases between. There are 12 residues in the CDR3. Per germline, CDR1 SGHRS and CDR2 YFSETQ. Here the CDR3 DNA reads TGCGCCAGCAGCTACCAGGGGTACGAGCAGTACTTC. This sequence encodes CASSYQGYEQYF.

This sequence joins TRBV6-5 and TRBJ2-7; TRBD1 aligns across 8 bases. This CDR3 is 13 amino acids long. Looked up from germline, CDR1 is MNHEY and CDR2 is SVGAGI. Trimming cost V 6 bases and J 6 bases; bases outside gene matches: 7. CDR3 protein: CASRAGTGSEQYF. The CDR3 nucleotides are TGTGCCAGCAGGGCCGGGACAGGTAGCGAGCAGTACTTC.

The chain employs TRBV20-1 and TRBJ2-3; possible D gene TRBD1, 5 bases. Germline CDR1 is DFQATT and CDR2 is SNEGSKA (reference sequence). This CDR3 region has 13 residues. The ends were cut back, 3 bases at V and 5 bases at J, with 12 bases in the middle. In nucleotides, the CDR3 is TGCAGTGCTAGTGGGCTAACAGGAGATACGCAGTATTTT. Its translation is CSASGLTGDTQYF.

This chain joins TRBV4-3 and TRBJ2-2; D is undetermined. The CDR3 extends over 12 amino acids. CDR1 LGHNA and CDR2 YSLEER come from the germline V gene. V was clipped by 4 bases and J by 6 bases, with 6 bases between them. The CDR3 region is CASSRAAGELFF. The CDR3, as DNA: TGCGCCAGCAGCCGCGCCGCCGGGGAGCTGTTTTTT.

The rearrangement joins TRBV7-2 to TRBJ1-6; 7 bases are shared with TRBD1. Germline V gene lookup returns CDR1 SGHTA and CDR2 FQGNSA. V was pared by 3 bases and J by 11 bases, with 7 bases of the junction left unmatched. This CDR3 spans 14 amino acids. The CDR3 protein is CASSFRQGGTPLHF. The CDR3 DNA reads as TGTGCCAGCAGCTTCCGACAGGGAGGTACACCCCTCCACTTT.

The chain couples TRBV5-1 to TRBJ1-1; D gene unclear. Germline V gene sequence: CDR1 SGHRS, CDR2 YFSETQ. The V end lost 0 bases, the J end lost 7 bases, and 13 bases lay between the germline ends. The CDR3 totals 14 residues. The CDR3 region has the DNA TGCGCCAGCAGCTTGGCCGTGGAGACGGGTGAAGCTTTCTTT. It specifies CASSLAVETGEAFF.

The CDR3, as DNA: TGCGCCAGCAGCTTCCAGGGCAATGAAAAACTGTTTTTT. This translates into CASSFQGNEKLFF. The chain is built from TRBV5-1 and TRBJ1-4; D is possibly TRBD1 (5 bases). Trimming removed 2 bases at V and 5 bases at J, with 7 bases between. The CDR3 spans 13 residues. The germline V gene has CDR1 SGHRS and CDR2 YFSETQ. The full variable domain, in which reference TRBV5-1 and TRBJ1-4 provide the parts outside the CDR3, is KAGVTQTPRYLIKTRGQQVTLSCSPISGHRSVSWYQQTPGQGLQFLFEYFSETQRNKGNFPGRFSGRQFSNSRSEMNVSTLELGDSALYLCASSFQGNEKLFFGSGTQLSVL.

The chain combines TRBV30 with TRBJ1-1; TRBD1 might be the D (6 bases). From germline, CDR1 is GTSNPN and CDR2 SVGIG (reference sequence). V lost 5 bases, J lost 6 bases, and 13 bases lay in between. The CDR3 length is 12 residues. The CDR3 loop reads CAWSTGWAEAFF. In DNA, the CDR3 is TGTGCCTGGTCAACAGGGTGGGCTGAAGCTTTCTTT. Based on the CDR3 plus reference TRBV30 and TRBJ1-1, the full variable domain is SQTIHQWPATLVQPVGSPLSLECTVEGTSNPNLYWYRQAAGRGLQLLFYSVGIGQISSEVPQNLSASRPQDRQFILSSKKLLLSDSGFYLCAWSTGWAEAFFGQGTRLTVV.

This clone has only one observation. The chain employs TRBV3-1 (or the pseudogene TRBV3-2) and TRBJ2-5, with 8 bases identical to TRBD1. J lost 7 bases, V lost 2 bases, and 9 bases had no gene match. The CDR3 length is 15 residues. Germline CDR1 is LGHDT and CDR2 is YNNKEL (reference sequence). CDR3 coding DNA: TGTGCCAGCAGCCAAATGACAGGGGATGTGGGGACCCAGTACTTC. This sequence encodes CASSQMTGDVGTQYF.

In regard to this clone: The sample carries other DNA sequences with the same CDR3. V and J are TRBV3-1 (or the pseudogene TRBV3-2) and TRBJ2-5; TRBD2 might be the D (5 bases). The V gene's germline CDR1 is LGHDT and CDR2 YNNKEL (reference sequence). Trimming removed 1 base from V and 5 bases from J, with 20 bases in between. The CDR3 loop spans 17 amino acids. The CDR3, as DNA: TGTGCCAGCAGCCAAGGTCCTCCGGGCTCCCGCGGGGAGACCCAGTACTTC. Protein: CASSQGPPGSRGETQYF.

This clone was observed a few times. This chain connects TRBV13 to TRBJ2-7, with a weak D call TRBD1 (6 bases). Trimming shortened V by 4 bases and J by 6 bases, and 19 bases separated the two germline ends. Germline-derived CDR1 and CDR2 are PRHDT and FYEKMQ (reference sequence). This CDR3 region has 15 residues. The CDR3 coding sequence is TGTGCCAGCAGCTCCCACAGGGAAAGTGGCGGCGAGCAGTACTTC. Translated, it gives CASSSHRESGGEQYF. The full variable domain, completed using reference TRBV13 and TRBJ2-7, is AAGVIQSPRHLIKEKRETATLKCYPIPRHDTVYWYQQGPGQDPQFLISFYEKMQSDKGSIPDRFSAQQFSDYHSELNMSSLELGDSALYFCASSSHRESGGEQYFGPGTRLTVT.

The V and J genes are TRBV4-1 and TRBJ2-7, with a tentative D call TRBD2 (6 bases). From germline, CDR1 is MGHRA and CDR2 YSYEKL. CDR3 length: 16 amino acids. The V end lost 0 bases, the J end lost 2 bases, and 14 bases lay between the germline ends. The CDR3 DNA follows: TGCGCCAGCAGCCAAGATGGTTTAGCGGCCCCCTACGAGCAGTACTTC. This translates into CASSQDGLAAPYEQYF.

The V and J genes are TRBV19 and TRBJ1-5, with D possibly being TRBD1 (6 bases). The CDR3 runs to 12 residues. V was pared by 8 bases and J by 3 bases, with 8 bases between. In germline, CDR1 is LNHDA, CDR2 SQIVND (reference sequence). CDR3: CASHRDNQPQHF. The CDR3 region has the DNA TGTGCCAGTCACAGGGACAATCAGCCCCAGCATTTT.

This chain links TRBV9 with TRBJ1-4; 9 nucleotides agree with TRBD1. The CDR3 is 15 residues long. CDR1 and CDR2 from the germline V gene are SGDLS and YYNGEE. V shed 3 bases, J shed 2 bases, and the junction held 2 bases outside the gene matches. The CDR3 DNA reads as TGTGCCAGCAGCGGCGGGACAGGGACTAATGAAAAACTGTTTTTT. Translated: CASSGGTGTNEKLFF.

In DNA, the CDR3 is TGTGCCAGCAGCTTAGATCTCTTGCGGCAAGACAACTATGGCTACACCTTC. Its protein is CASSLDLLRQDNYGYTF. The chain carries TRBV11-2 and TRBJ1-2, with D hard to call. CDR1 is SGHAT, CDR2 FQNNGV, per germline. Trimming shortened V by 0 bases and J by 2 bases, and 16 bases separated the two germline ends. The CDR3 extends over 17 amino acids. Supplemented by reference TRBV11-2 and TRBJ1-2, the full variable domain reads EAGVAQSPRYKIIEKRQSVAFWCNPISGHATLYWYQQILGQGPKLLIQFQNNGVVDDSQLPKDRFSAERLKGVDSTLKIQPAKLEDSAVYLCASSLDLLRQDNYGYTFGSGTRLTVV.

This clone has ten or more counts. The CDR3 DNA is TGTGCCATCACCGACACATATACAGGGGCGGGAGGCTACACCTTC. This encodes CAITDTYTGAGGYTF. The chain employs TRBV10-3 and TRBJ1-2, with 7 bases lining up with TRBD1. The CDR3 has 15 residues. The germline V gene encodes CDR1 ENHRY and CDR2 SYGVKD. V was clipped by 7 bases and J by 8 bases; unmatched bases: 16.

Here the CDR3 reads CASSQAGGNEQFF. CDR3 coding DNA: TGTGCCAGCAGCCAAGCAGGGGGCAATGAGCAGTTCTTC. The chain joins TRBV4-2 to TRBJ2-1, with 7 nucleotides matching TRBD1. The germline gives CDR1 LGHNA, CDR2 YNFKEQ. Germline trimming cut 1 base from V and 6 bases from J; bases unmatched to any gene: 0. This CDR3 is 13 amino acids long.